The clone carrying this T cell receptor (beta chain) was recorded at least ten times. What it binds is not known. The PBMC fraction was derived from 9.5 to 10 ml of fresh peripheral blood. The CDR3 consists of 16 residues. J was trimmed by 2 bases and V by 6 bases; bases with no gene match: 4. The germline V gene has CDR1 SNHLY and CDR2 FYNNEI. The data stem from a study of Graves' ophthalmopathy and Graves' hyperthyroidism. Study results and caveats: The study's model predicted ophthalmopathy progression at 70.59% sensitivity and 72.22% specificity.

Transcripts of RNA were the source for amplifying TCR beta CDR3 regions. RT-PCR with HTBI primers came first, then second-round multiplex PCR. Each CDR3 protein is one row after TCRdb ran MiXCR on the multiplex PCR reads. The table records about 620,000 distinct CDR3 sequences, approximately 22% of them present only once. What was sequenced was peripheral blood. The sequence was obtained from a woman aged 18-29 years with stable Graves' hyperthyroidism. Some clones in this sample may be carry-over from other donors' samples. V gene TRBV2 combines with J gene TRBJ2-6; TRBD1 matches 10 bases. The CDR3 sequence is CASSRDRGPGANVLTF. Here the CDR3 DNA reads TGTGCCAGCAGCCGGGACAGGGGCCCTGGGGCCAACGTCCTGACTTTC.